This T cell receptor beta chain came from a study of T-cell reconstitution after alpha-beta-depleted transplantation in children. Using unique molecular identifiers, the investigators prepared the TCRbeta library. TCRdb ran MiXCR on the PCR reads and lists one entry per CDR3 protein. Of 600,000 to 700,000 distinct CDR3 sequences in the sample, about 15% were seen once. This clonotype was detected ten times or more. The CDR3 runs 14 residues. V gave up 3 bases and J gave up 5 bases, with 11 bases separating them. V usage is TRBV12-3 or TRBV12-4 and J usage is TRBJ1-5; perhaps TRBD1 as D (5 bases). The TCR was taken from a human donor who donated a stem cell graft to a child with acute myeloid leukemia. This material consisted of PBMCs from the stem cell graft donor, taken from the stem cell graft. In DNA, the CDR3 is TGTGCCAGCAGTTTGCAGGGAATAGATCAGCCCCAGCATTTT. Protein sequence: CASSLQGIDQPQHF.